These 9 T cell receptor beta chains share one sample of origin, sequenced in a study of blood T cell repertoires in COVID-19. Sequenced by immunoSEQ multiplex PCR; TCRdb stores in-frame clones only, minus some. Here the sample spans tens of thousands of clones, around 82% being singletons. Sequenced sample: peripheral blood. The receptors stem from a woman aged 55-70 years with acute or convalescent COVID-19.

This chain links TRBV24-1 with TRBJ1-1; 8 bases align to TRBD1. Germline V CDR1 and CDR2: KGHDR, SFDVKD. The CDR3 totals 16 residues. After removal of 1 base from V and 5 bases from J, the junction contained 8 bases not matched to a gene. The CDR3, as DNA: TGTGCCACCAGTGATTTAGGTCGACAGGGGAGTACTGAAGCTTTCTTT. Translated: CATSDLGRQGSTEAFF.

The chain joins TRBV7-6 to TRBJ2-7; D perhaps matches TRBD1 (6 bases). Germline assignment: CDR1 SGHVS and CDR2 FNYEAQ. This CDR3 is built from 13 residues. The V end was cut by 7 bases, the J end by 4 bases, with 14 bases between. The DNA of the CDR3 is TGTGCCAGCACCGACGAACAGGGATACGAGCAGTACTTC. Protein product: CASTDEQGYEQYF.

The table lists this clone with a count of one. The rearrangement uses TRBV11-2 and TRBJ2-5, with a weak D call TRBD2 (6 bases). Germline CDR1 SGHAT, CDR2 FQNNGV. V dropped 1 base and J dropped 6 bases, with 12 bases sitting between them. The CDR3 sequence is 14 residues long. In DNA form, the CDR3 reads TGTGCCAGCAGCTTAGCGGGGGAGGTGAAGACCCAGTACTTC. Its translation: CASSLAGEVKTQYF.

The CDR3 nucleotides read TGTGCCAGCAGCCCGGGGGACAGGGACACAGATACGCAGTATTTT. Encoded protein: CASSPGDRDTDTQYF. The rearrangement uses TRBV11-3 and TRBJ2-3; 9 bases fit TRBD1. V was pared by 5 bases and J by 2 bases, with 5 bases of the junction left unmatched. The V gene's germline CDR1 is SGHNT and CDR2 YENEEA. CDR3 size: 15 residues.

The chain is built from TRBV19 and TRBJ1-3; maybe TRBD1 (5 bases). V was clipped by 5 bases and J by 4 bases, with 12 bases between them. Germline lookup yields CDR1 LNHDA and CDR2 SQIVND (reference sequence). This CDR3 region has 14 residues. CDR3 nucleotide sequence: TGTGCCAGTAGTTCCAGGGAACCCGGAAACACCATATATTTT. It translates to CASSSREPGNTIYF. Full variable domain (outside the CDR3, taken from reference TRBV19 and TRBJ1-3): DGGITQSPKYLFRKEGQNVTLSCEQNLNHDAMYWYRQDPGQGLRLIYYSQIVNDFQKGDIAEGYSVSREKKESFPLTVTSAQKNPTAFYLCASSSREPGNTIYFGEGSWLTVV.

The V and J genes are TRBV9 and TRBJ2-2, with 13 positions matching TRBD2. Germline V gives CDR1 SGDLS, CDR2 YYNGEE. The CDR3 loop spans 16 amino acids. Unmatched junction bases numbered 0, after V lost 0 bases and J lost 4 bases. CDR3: CASSVGLAGGTGELFF. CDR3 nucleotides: TGTGCCAGCAGCGTAGGACTAGCGGGGGGCACCGGGGAGCTGTTTTTT.

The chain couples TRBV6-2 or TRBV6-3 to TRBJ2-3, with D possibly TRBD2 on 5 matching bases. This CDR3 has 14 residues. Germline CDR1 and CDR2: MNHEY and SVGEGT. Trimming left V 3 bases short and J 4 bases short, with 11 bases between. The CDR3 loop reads CASSYGSLPDTQYF. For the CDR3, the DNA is TGTGCCAGCAGTTATGGGAGCCTGCCAGATACGCAGTATTTT.

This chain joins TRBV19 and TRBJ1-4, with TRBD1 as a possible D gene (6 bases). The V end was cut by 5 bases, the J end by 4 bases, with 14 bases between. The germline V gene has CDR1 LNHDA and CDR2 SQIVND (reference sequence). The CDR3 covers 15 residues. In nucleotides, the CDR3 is TGTGCCAGTAGTTTTGAGACAGGATTTAATGAAAAACTGTTTTTT. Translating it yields CASSFETGFNEKLFF.

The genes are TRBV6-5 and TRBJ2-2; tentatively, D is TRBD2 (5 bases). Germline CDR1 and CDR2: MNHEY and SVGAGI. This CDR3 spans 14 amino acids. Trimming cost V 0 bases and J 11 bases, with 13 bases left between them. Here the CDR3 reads CASSYSRVDGELFF. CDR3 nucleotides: TGTGCCAGCAGTTACTCGAGGGTGGACGGTGAGCTGTTTTTT.